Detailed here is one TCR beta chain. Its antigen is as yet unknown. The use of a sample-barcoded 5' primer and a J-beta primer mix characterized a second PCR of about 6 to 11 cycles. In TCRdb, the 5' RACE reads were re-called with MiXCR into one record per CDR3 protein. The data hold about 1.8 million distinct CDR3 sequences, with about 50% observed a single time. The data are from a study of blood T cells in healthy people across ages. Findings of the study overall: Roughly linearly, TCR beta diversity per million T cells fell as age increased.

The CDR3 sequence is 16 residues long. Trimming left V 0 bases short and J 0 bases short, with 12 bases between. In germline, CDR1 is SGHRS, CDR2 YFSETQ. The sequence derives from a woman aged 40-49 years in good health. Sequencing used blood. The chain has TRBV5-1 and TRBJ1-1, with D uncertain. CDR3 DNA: TGCGCCAGCAGCTTGGGCCATGCAATTATGAACACTGAAGCTTTCTTT. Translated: CASSLGHAIMNTEAFF.